The clone carrying this T cell receptor (beta chain) appeared a few times. The antigen is not known. These data originate in a study of type 1 regulatory T cells. The overall study: T-allo10 is a Tr1-enriched, alloantigen-specific CD4 T cell product made in vitro.

T-allo10 cells from the graft donor were described as anergic, host-alloantigen-specific, and alloantigen-specific suppressors. TCRdb recomputed calls from the reads with MiXCR, one row per CDR3 protein. The sample holds roughly 68,000 distinct CDR3 sequences, around 57% seen once. The CDR3 loop spans 14 amino acids. Trimming pared 1 base from V and 8 bases from J, leaving 14 bases between. Germline CDR1 is DFQATT and CDR2 is SNEGSKA (reference sequence). The source of this sequence is a human donor in good health. The chain carries TRBV20-1 and TRBJ1-4; possibly TRBD1 for D (5 bases). Input material: cultured T cells, either the whole culture or a sorted T cell fraction (not recorded which). Described subset: Tr1-enriched cell product generated in vitro against host alloantigens. The chain's CDR3 is CSARGQGRWEKLFF. Written as DNA, the CDR3 is TGCAGTGCTAGAGGGCAGGGAAGATGGGAAAAACTGTTTTTT.